This TCR beta chain is from a study of somatic mutations in cytotoxic T cells in rheumatoid arthritis. This clone appeared once. Sequencing used immunoSEQ multiplex PCR; TCRdb keeps in-frame clones, though not all of them. Of about 30,000 clones detected, approximately 78% appear once; the ten largest clones hold 6.5% to 9%. Per germline, CDR1 LNHNV and CDR2 YYDKDF (reference sequence). The CDR3 consists of 14 residues. Trimming left V 3 bases short and J 2 bases short, with 10 bases between. The TCR comes from an adult with rheumatoid arthritis. The sample comprised CD8+ T cells sorted from blood. The genes are TRBV15 and TRBJ1-2; D call uncertain. The CDR3 here is CATSSMSENYGYTF. CDR3 nucleotides: TGTGCCACCAGCAGTATGTCAGAGAACTATGGCTACACCTTC.